This TCR beta chain was sequenced for a study of blood T cell repertoires in COVID-19. Across the study: In each case, the material was cDNA or gDNA derived from T cells, B-cell-depleted T cells, or PBMCs.

Trimming stripped 6 bases from V and 7 bases from J, with 16 bases between. This CDR3 spans 13 amino acids. The germline gives CDR1 GTSNPN, CDR2 SVGIG (reference sequence). This clone has more than one count but fewer than ten. Per the original methods: By means of reference gene primer amplification, nucleated cell counts were estimated. The method was immunoSEQ multiplex PCR; TCRdb's version includes in-frame clones alone and lacks a portion of them. That table is the source of V, J and clone size, and D and trimming were worked out from the DNA. The table includes about 64,000 clones, roughly 90% detected once.

This TCR derives from a woman older than 75 with active COVID-19. The sequenced sample consisted of peripheral blood. The chain carries TRBV30 and TRBJ1-5, with D perhaps matching TRBD1 (6 bases). The CDR3 reads CACSQGAGQPQHF. The CDR3 bases are TGTGCCTGCTCACAGGGCGCAGGGCAGCCCCAGCATTTT.